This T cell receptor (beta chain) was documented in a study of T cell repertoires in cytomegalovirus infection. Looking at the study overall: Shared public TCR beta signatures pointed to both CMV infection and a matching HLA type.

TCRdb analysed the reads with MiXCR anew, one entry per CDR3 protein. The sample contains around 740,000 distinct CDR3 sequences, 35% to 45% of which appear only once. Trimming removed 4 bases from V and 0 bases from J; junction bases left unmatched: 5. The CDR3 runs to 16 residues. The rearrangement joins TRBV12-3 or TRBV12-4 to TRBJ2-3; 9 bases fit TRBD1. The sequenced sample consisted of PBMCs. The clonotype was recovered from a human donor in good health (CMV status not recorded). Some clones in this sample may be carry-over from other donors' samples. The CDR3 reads CASSSTGGLSTDTQYF. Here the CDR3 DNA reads TGTGCCAGCAGTTCGACAGGGGGATTAAGCACAGATACGCAGTATTTT.